The present T cell receptor (beta chain) was sequenced within a study of OX40 agonist ivuxolimab in advanced cancers. Repertoires were generated with immunoSEQ multiplex PCR, while TCRdb's copy carries only in-frame clones and drops some. Of approximately 87,000 clones listed, roughly nine tenths are singletons. The CDR3 is 14 amino acids. Germline CDR1 and CDR2: MNHEY and SVGAGI. Trimming removed 0 bases from V and 4 bases from J, with 7 bases in between. The chain uses TRBV6-5 and TRBJ1-3; D call uncertain. The source was CD4+ or CD8+ T cells sorted from blood, collected in a trial of the OX40 agonist ivuxolimab. The TCR was taken from an adult with an advanced solid tumor such as melanoma, head and neck, liver or kidney cancer. The CDR3 sequence is CASSYSLSGNTIYF. Here the CDR3 DNA reads TGTGCCAGCAGTTACTCCTTGTCAGGAAACACCATATATTTT.